This T cell receptor beta chain originates from a study of blood T cells in healthy people across ages. The second PCR ran about 6 to 11 cycles with a sample-barcoded 5' primer and J-beta primers. TCRdb recomputed calls from the 5' RACE reads with MiXCR, one row per CDR3 protein. The sample contains over 550,000 distinct CDR3 sequences, approximately 30% of which appear only once. This clonotype appeared a few times. V dropped 0 bases and J dropped 4 bases, with 13 bases sitting between them. Germline loops: CDR1 SGHRS, CDR2 YFSETQ. The CDR3 runs to 16 residues. Every sample had a minimum of 6 million PBMCs isolated.

The material sequenced was blood. This TCR was sampled from a woman of 80 years or more in good health. The chain combines TRBV5-1 with TRBJ2-2, with D unresolved. The CDR3 DNA reads TGCGCCAGCAGCTTGGGGTCTCTCAGGCCCACCGGGGAGCTGTTTTTT. Amino acids: CASSLGSLRPTGELFF.